This T cell receptor beta chain was documented in a study of metastatic and nonmetastatic thyroid tumors. Using MiXCR, TCRdb reanalyzed the PCR reads. The repertoire consists of approximately 30,000 clones, with 3.5% to 4.5% occurring once and the leading ten covering about 3.3%. No treatment of any kind had been given to any patient before thyroid surgery. The CDR3 totals 14 residues. V was clipped by 1 base and J by 8 bases, with 14 bases between them. Germline values: CDR1 DFQATT, CDR2 SNEGSKA (reference sequence). Sample: blood. The clonotype comes from a male donor with papillary thyroid cancer or a benign thyroid nodule (not recorded which). Some clones in this sample may be carry-over from other donors' samples. The V call is TRBV20-1, the J call TRBJ1-4; tentatively, D is TRBD1 (5 bases). CDR3 sequence reads: CSARGGQEPEKLFF. CDR3 DNA: TGCAGTGCTAGAGGGGGCCAGGAGCCAGAAAAACTGTTTTTT.